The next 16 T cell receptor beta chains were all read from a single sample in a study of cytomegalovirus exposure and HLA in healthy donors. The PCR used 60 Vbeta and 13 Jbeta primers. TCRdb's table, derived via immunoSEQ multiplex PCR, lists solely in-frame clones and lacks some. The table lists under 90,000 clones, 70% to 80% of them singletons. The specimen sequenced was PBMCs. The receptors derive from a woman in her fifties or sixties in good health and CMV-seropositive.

The CDR3 DNA reads as TGTGCCAGCAGCTTACAGAGCAGGATCGCTGAAGCTTTCTTT. As protein: CASSLQSRIAEAFF. The chain recombines TRBV7-6 with TRBJ1-1; D is ambiguous. CDR3 size: 14 residues. V was pared by 2 bases and J by 6 bases, with 13 bases between. Germline CDR1 and CDR2: SGHVS and FNYEAQ. Drawing the rest from reference TRBV7-6 and TRBJ1-1, the complete variable domain is GAGVSQSPRYKVTKRGQDVALRCDPISGHVSLYWYRQALGQGPEFLTYFNYEAQQDKSGLPNDRFSAERPEGSISTLTIQRTEQRDSAMYRCASSLQSRIAEAFFGQGTRLTVV.

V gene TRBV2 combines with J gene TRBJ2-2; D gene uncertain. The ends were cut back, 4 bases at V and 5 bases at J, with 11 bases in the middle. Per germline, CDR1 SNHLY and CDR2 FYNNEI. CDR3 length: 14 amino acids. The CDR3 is CASSGTEITGELFF. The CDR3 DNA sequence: TGTGCCAGCAGTGGAACGGAGATAACCGGGGAGCTGTTTTTT.

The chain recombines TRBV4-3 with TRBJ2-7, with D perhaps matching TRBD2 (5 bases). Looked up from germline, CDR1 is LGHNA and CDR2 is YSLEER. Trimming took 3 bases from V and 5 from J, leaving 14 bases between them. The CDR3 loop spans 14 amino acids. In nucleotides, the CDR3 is TGCGCCAGCAGCCAGCGTCTAGCATCCCACGAGCAGTACTTC. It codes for CASSQRLASHEQYF.

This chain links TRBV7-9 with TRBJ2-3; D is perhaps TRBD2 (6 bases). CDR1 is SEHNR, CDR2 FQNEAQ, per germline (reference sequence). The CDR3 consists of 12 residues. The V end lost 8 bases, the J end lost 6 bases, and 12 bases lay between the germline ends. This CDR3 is CASGGFGDTQYF. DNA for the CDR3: TGTGCCAGCGGGGGGTTCGGGGATACGCAGTATTTT.

CDR3 protein: CASSLYGTDTQYF. CDR3 DNA: TGCGCCAGCAGCTTGTATGGCACAGATACGCAGTATTTT. The gene calls are TRBV5-1 and TRBJ2-3; D not resolved. V was shortened by 1 base and J by 1 base, with 4 bases between the two germline ends. This CDR3 spans 13 amino acids. Germline assignment: CDR1 SGHRS and CDR2 YFSETQ. Variable domain in full (rest from reference TRBV5-1 and TRBJ2-3): KAGVTQTPRYLIKTRGQQVTLSCSPISGHRSVSWYQQTPGQGLQFLFEYFSETQRNKGNFPGRFSGRQFSNSRSEMNVSTLELGDSALYLCASSLYGTDTQYFGPGTRLTVL.

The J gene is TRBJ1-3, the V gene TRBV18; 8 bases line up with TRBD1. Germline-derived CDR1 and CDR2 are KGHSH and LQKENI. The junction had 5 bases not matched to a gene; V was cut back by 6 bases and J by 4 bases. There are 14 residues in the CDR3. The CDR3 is CASSLTGDGNTIYF. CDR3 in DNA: TGTGCCAGCTCCCTGACAGGGGACGGAAACACCATATATTTT.

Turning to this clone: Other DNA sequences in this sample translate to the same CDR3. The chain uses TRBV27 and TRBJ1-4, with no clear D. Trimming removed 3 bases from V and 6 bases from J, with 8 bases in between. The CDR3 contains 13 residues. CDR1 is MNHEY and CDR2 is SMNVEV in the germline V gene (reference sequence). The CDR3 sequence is CASSLQRDEKLFF. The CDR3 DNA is TGTGCCAGCAGTTTGCAGAGGGATGAAAAACTGTTTTTT.

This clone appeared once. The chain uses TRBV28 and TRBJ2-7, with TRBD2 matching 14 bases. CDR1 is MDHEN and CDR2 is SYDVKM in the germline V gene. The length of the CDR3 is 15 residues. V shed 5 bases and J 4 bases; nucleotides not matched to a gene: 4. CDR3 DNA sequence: TGTGCCAGCAGTCGGGGGACTAGCGGGAGTTACGAGCAGTACTTC. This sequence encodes CASSRGTSGSYEQYF.

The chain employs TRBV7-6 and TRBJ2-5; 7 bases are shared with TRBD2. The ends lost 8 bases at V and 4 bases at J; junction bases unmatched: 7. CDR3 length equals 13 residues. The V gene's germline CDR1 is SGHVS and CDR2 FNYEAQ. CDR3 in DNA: TGTGCCAGCCGAACTAGCGACGGAGAGACCCAGTACTTC. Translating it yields CASRTSDGETQYF.

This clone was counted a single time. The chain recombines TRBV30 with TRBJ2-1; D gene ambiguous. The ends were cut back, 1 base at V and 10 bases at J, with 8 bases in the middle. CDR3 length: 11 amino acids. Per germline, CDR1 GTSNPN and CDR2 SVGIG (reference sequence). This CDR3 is CAWSGLSEQFF. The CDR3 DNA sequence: TGTGCCTGGAGTGGACTGTCGGAGCAGTTCTTC.

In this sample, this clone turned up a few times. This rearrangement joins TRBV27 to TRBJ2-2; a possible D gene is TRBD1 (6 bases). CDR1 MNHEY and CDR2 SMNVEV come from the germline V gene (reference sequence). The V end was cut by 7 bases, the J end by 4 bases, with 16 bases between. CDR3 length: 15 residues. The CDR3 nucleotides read TGTGCCAGCAACGGATATCAGGGGAGCACCGGGGAGCTGTTTTTT. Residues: CASNGYQGSTGELFF.

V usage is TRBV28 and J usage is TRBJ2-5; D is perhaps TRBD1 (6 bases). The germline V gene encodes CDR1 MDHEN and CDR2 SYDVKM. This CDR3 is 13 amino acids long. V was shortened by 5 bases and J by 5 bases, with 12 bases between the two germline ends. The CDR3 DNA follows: TGTGCCAGCAGTCCCAGGGGATGGGAGACCCAGTACTTC. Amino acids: CASSPRGWETQYF.

Here the CDR3 reads CASSLGVQVGYTF. The CDR3 bases are TGTGCCAGCAGTTTAGGGGTTCAAGTCGGATACACCTTC. The V call is TRBV6-5, the J call TRBJ1-2; D might be TRBD1 (5 bases). The CDR3 spans 13 residues. Trimming left V 4 bases short and J 11 bases short, with 17 bases between. Germline CDR1 and CDR2: MNHEY and SVGAGI.

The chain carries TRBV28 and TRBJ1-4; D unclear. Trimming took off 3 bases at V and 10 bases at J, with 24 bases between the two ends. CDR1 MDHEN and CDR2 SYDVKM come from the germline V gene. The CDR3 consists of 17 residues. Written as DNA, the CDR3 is TGTGCCAGCAGTTTCCTAGGGATCGGGGTAGAGAGTTTAAAACTGTTTTTT. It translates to CASSFLGIGVESLKLFF.

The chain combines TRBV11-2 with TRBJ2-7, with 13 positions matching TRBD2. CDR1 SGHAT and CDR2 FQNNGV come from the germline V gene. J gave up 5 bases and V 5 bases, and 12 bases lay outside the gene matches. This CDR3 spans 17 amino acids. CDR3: CASSVRTSGRNYHEQYF. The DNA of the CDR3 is TGTGCCAGCAGCGTAAGGACTAGCGGGAGAAACTACCACGAGCAGTACTTC.

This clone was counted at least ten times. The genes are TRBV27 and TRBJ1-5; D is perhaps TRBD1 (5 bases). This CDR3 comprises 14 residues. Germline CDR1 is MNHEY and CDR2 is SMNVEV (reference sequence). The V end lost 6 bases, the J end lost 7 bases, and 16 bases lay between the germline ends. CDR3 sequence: CASSTSGFGQPQHF. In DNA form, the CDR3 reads TGTGCCAGCAGCACTTCAGGGTTTGGGCAGCCCCAGCATTTT.